Reported below is one TCR beta chain. The target of this receptor is not known. Base-call qualities are not available, and no considerably larger clone is one nucleotide away. V is pruned by 6 bases and J by 7 bases, leaving 8 bases of the junction without a gene match. CDR1 is given as SNHLY and CDR2 as FYNNEI, both from the germline V gene. The CDR3 has 14 amino acids, counting the end cysteine and phenylalanine. Of all the DNA, just the CDR3 is kept, 42 bases in frame from base 1. This record belongs to a study of blood T cell repertoires in COVID-19 (dated by TCRdb to 2020 to 2022). Regarding the complete study: Samples covering the acute and convalescent phases of COVID-19 were provided by collaborators in the United States, Italy and Spain. Samples were obtained from the ongoing ImmuneRACE study (first 160 participants) and from over 1,000 subjects provided by 6 global collaborators. Where available, HLA class I and class II types were obtained from metadata supplied by the sample provider rather than from assay-based typing. The repertoires were released in a freely available public database meant as a resource for research on the immune response to SARS-CoV-2. The dataset comprised deeply sampled blood TCRbeta repertoires from subjects exposed to, actively infected with, or recovered from COVID-19. The prospective study material was composed of cDNA or gDNA derived from T cells, B-cell-depleted T cells, or PBMCs. Sample metadata almost always included a de-identified subject ID, COVID-19 status, age in years and sex. Study-wide conclusions, independent of this receptor: The amount of clinical and demographic metadata varied by source and participant and was provided uncurated.

In Seattle, one collaborating source enrolled patients while the infection was active and tracked those patients longitudinally over the course of disease. The collaborating institutions used their own protocols to collect whole blood in K2EDTA tubes. Collaborator samples were shipped for TCRbeta analysis as frozen whole blood, isolated PBMCs, or DNA extracted from either sample type. TCRbeta CDR3 regions were amplified from genomic DNA by means of the immunoSEQ Assay, a bias-controlled multiplex PCR. Under the source paper's analysis protocol: Within the assay, amplification of reference gene primers was used to estimate how many nucleated cells each sample contained. To quantify the absolute abundance of each unique TCRbeta CDR3 rearrangement, sequence reads were collapsed and filtered. Productive Simpson clonality was computed per sample as the square root of Simpson's diversity index over productive rearrangements. In TCRdb, the immuneACCESS table is reduced to in-frame sequences with V and J assigned. These tables do not hold every clone; where another copy was compared, an unresolved V gene accounts for under half, and the others remain unexplained. The DNA gave D and trimming, while V, J and clone size come from that table. The table for this sample lists around 300,000 clones; approximately 88% of them were counted only once. The ten largest clonotypes hold roughly 1.7% of the sample.

The rearrangement combines TRBV2 with TRBJ1-4, with 7 junctional bases fitting TRBD1. Sequencing input: peripheral blood. The TCR was taken from a woman in her thirties with COVID-19, enrolled during active disease. The CDR3 region reads CASSPRQGREKLFF. The DNA sequence follows: TGTGCCAGCAGCCCTAGACAGGGTCGTGAAAAACTGTTTTTT.